The next 23 T cell receptor beta chains were all read from a single sample in a study of early T cells in non-severe SARS-CoV-2 infection. TCRdb re-called the 5' RACE reads through MiXCR, storing one row per CDR3 protein. The sample contains tens of thousands of distinct CDR3 sequences, approximately 10% of which appear only once. The source material was whole blood, sampled at baseline. These receptors came from an adult who was a healthcare worker with PCR-confirmed SARS-CoV-2 infection or an uninfected control (not recorded which).

This chain joins TRBV9 and TRBJ2-2; TRBD2 aligns across 11 bases. The V and J ends lost 4 bases and 2 bases, in that order; junction bases with no gene match: 4. This CDR3 contains 16 residues. From germline, CDR1 is SGDLS and CDR2 YYNGEE. The CDR3 protein is CASSPGLAVNTGELFF. For the CDR3, the DNA is TGTGCCAGCAGCCCGGGACTAGCGGTAAACACCGGGGAGCTGTTTTTT.

This clonotype has just a few counts. V and J are TRBV3-1 and TRBJ2-3; 7 bases are a match to TRBD2. V gave up 1 base and J gave up 0 bases; unmatched junction bases: 13. From germline, CDR1 is LGHDT and CDR2 YNNKEL (reference sequence). This CDR3 is built from 19 residues. In nucleotides, the CDR3 is TGTGCCAGCAGCCAAGGATCCCTAGCGGAACTTCAAAGCACAGATACGCAGTATTTT. Amino acids: CASSQGSLAELQSTDTQYF.

The chain is built from TRBV6-2 or TRBV6-3 and TRBJ2-1; D is ambiguous. Per the germline V gene, CDR1 is MNHEY and CDR2 is SVGEGT. The CDR3 is 12 amino acids. The germline V and J ends were trimmed by 6 bases and 8 bases, with 11 bases remaining between them. The CDR3 DNA follows: TGTGCCAGCAGCCTGAGTTTCCATGAGCAGTTCTTC. Amino acid sequence: CASSLSFHEQFF.

This chain links TRBV20-1 with TRBJ2-5, with D perhaps being TRBD1 or TRBD2 (5 bases each). Trimming shortened V by 6 bases and J by 5 bases, and 22 bases separated the two germline ends. The CDR3 extends over 15 amino acids. The V gene's germline CDR1 is DFQATT and CDR2 SNEGSKA (reference sequence). The CDR3 loop reads CSAHVPGPWGETQYF. The CDR3 nucleotides are TGCAGTGCCCACGTGCCCGGACCATGGGGGGAGACCCAGTACTTC.

This chain uses TRBV6-1 with TRBJ1-1; a weak D match, TRBD1 (5 bases). The germline gives CDR1 MNHNS, CDR2 SASEGT. The CDR3 is 15 amino acids. The germline V and J ends were trimmed by 2 bases and 1 base, with 11 bases remaining between them. CDR3 sequence (DNA): TGTGCCAGCAGTGAAATGGGGCAAACGAACACTGAAGCTTTCTTT. Amino acids: CASSEMGQTNTEAFF.

V and J are TRBV20-1 and TRBJ2-7; no clear D gene. The CDR3 extends over 12 amino acids. Trimming took off 6 bases at V and 2 bases at J, with 11 bases between the two ends. Germline V gene data show CDR1 as DFQATT and CDR2 as SNEGSKA (reference sequence). As DNA, the CDR3 is TGCAGTGCGTTGGGCCCTACCTACGAGCAGTACTTC. Its protein is CSALGPTYEQYF.

The chain's CDR3 is CASSRGIEHTDTQYF. The CDR3 DNA sequence: TGCGCCAGCAGCCGGGGTATCGAGCACACAGATACGCAGTATTTT. This chain joins TRBV4-3 and TRBJ2-3; D is unclear. The V and J ends lost 4 bases and 2 bases respectively, with 13 bases between them. Germline loops: CDR1 LGHNA, CDR2 YSLEER. The CDR3 spans 15 residues.

The V call is TRBV11-2, the J call TRBJ2-3; 7 positions match TRBD2. The CDR3 runs 15 residues. Germline CDR1 and CDR2: SGHAT and FQNNGV. V lost 4 bases and J lost 0; bases outside the gene matches: 4. The CDR3 loop is CASSSGAGSTDTQYF. In DNA, the CDR3 is TGTGCCAGCAGCTCCGGAGCGGGAAGCACAGATACGCAGTATTTT.

This sequence joins TRBV3-1 and TRBJ2-1; D gene unclear. V shed 0 bases and J shed 5 bases, with 14 bases lying between them. The length of the CDR3 is 16 residues. CDR1 LGHDT and CDR2 YNNKEL come from the germline V gene (reference sequence). This CDR3 is CASSQDDKGDNNEQFF. CDR3 DNA: TGTGCCAGCAGCCAAGATGACAAGGGTGACAACAATGAGCAGTTCTTC.

The chain is built from TRBV12-3 or TRBV12-4 and TRBJ2-2, with D hard to call. V lost 9 bases to trimming and J lost 6 bases, with 8 bases between them. The CDR3 sequence is 11 residues long. The CDR3 DNA reads as TGTGCCAGTCAGACACCCGGGGAGCTGTTTTTT. It translates to CASQTPGELFF.

The gene calls are TRBV2 and TRBJ1-5, with D maybe TRBD1 (6 bases). Germline CDR1 SNHLY, CDR2 FYNNEI. There are 15 residues in the CDR3. V was trimmed by 5 bases and J by 0 bases, leaving 11 bases between them. CDR3 in DNA: TGTGCCAGCAGTAGGGGGGCCGCTAGCAATCAGCCCCAGCATTTT. Translating it yields CASSRGAASNQPQHF.

The rearrangement links TRBV2 to TRBJ1-1; 8 bases fit TRBD1. The CDR3 extends over 13 amino acids. V lost 4 bases to trimming and J lost 8 bases; unmatched junction nucleotides: 6. Germline CDR1 SNHLY, CDR2 FYNNEI. The CDR3 DNA reads TGTGCCAGCAGTGGACTGACAGGGGCCGAAGCTTTCTTT. Its protein product is CASSGLTGAEAFF.

At least ten counts were recorded for this clonotype. The chain employs TRBV12-3 or TRBV12-4 and TRBJ1-3, with 9 bases identical to TRBD1. This CDR3 has 16 residues. Unmatched junction bases numbered 16, after V lost 9 bases and J lost 7 bases. The CDR3 coding sequence is TGTGCCAGTAATACCCCGGGACAGGGAACAACGAACACCATATATTTT. Translation gives CASNTPGQGTTNTIYF.

Only a few counts were recorded for this clonotype. The chain employs TRBV6-2 or TRBV6-3 and TRBJ2-1; TRBD2 aligns across 7 bases. The CDR3 has 12 amino acids. Germline assignment: CDR1 MNHEY and CDR2 SVGEGT. Trimming at V came to 5 bases and at J to 10 bases, leaving 5 bases not matched to a gene. The CDR3 nucleotides read TGTGCCAGCAGTCCCGGACTAGTGGAGCAGTTCTTC. Residues: CASSPGLVEQFF.

This clonotype was observed a few times. The gene calls are TRBV10-3 and TRBJ2-7, with D possibly being TRBD1 or TRBD2 (6 bases each). Germline V gene sequence: CDR1 ENHRY, CDR2 SYGVKD. The V end was cut by 4 bases, the J end by 3 bases, with 13 bases between. CDR3 length equals 14 residues. The CDR3 region has the DNA TGTGCCATCAGTGCCGCCGGGGGCGACTACGAGCAGTACTTC. This translates into CAISAAGGDYEQYF.

In this sample, this clonotype turned up many times. This chain uses TRBV6-2 or TRBV6-3 with TRBJ2-7; D not certain. Deletions cut 9 bases from V and 0 bases from J, with 18 bases between. The germline V gene encodes CDR1 MNHEY and CDR2 SVGEGT. The CDR3 has 15 amino acids. CDR3 coding DNA: TGTGCCAGATTGCCGCCAGACACGCACTCCTACGAGCAGTACTTC. Translating gives CARLPPDTHSYEQYF.

The rearrangement uses TRBV5-1 and TRBJ1-6, with TRBD1 matching 11 bases. CDR1 and CDR2 (germline): SGHRS, YFSETQ. The CDR3 runs 14 residues. After removal of 7 bases from V and 5 bases from J, the junction contained 2 bases not matched to a gene. CDR3 DNA sequence: TGCGCCAGCGGGACAGGGGGAAATAATTCACCCCTCCACTTT. Its translation is CASGTGGNNSPLHF. The full variable domain, with the rest looked up from reference TRBV5-1 and TRBJ1-6, is KAGVTQTPRYLIKTRGQQVTLSCSPISGHRSVSWYQQTPGQGLQFLFEYFSETQRNKGNFPGRFSGRQFSNSRSEMNVSTLELGDSALYLCASGTGGNNSPLHFGNGTRLTVT.

The chain employs TRBV30 and TRBJ1-5; TRBD1 is a possible D gene (5 bases). The V end lost 0 bases, the J end lost 4 bases, and 10 bases lay between the germline ends. CDR3 size: 14 residues. The germline CDR1 and CDR2 sequences are GTSNPN and SVGIG (reference sequence). CDR3 in DNA: TGTGCCTGGAGTGTAGGGGCAGGGAATCAGCCCCAGCATTTT. It yields the protein CAWSVGAGNQPQHF.

This clonotype was seen a handful of times. The rearrangement links TRBV7-9 to TRBJ2-1, with TRBD2 matching over 9 bases. The CDR3 is made up of 15 amino acids. Germline V lookup: CDR1 SEHNR, CDR2 FQNEAQ (reference sequence). Trimming at V came to 4 bases and at J to 8 bases, leaving 9 bases not matched to a gene. CDR3 amino acids: CASSSPSGMRDEQFF. CDR3 DNA: TGTGCCAGCAGCTCCCCTAGCGGGATGAGGGATGAGCAGTTCTTC.

V gene TRBV30 combines with J gene TRBJ1-4; 12 nucleotides match TRBD1. Germline V lookup: CDR1 GTSNPN, CDR2 SVGIG (reference sequence). This CDR3 has 16 residues. The J segment lost 2 bases and the V segment lost 4 bases, leaving 5 bases of the junction unmatched. CDR3 nucleotide sequence: TGTGCCTGGAAAAGAGGGACAGGGGGCACTAATGAAAAACTGTTTTTT. Its translation: CAWKRGTGGTNEKLFF.

This clonotype was counted many times. The genes are TRBV2 and TRBJ1-5; D perhaps matches TRBD1 (6 bases). The length of the CDR3 is 15 residues. V was pared by 4 bases and J by 0 bases, with 10 bases between. Germline V gene sequence: CDR1 SNHLY, CDR2 FYNNEI. CDR3 DNA: TGTGCCAGCAGTGTTGGGGGCTATAGCAATCAGCCCCAGCATTTT. Its protein is CASSVGGYSNQPQHF.

The rearrangement links TRBV7-8 to TRBJ2-3; 10 positions agree with TRBD1. Germline CDR1 is SGHVS and CDR2 is FQNEAQ. The CDR3 spans 16 residues. V trimming: 1 base; J trimming: 5 bases; junction bases outside the gene matches: 6. The CDR3 sequence: CASSLVGTGAEDTQYF. DNA of the CDR3: TGTGCCAGCAGCTTAGTAGGGACAGGGGCGGAAGATACGCAGTATTTT.

This clonotype was detected ten times or more. The chain couples TRBV11-2 to TRBJ2-3; D unclear. Trimming stripped 5 bases from V and 6 bases from J, with 18 bases between. Germline V gene lookup returns CDR1 SGHAT and CDR2 FQNNGV. The CDR3 runs 15 residues. CDR3 loop: CASSILRTSRDTQYF. In DNA, the CDR3 is TGTGCCAGCAGCATCCTACGGACCAGTAGGGATACGCAGTATTTT.